Included here is one T cell receptor (beta chain) sequence, with context. Antigen specificity is unknown. This record comes from a study of OX40 agonist ivuxolimab in advanced cancers. Study at large: Prior therapy, whether anti-PD-1, anti-PD-L1 or anti-CTLA-4, was allowed, and 30% to 40% had some.

With baseline, cycle 4 day 1, and cycle 7 day 1 as timepoints, blood was sampled. Regarding the study as a whole: On average, CD8+ T cells had more expanded clones than CD4+.

Sequenced by immunoSEQ multiplex PCR; TCRdb stores in-frame clones only, minus some. The table shows about 86,000 clones, with around 88% occurring only once. This CDR3 region has 14 residues. V lost 6 bases, J lost 8 bases, and 10 bases stayed unmatched. Germline-derived CDR1 and CDR2 are KGHSH and LQKENI. Material: CD4+ or CD8+ T cells sorted from blood, obtained in a trial of the OX40 agonist ivuxolimab. The clonotype comes from an adult with an advanced solid tumor such as melanoma, head and neck, liver or kidney cancer. The V gene is TRBV18, the J gene TRBJ2-1; 7 nucleotides line up with TRBD1. The CDR3 nucleotides are TGTGCCAGCTCGCCATCACAGGGGATCCATGAGCAGTTCTTC. Its protein is CASSPSQGIHEQFF.